Presented here are 13 T cell receptor beta chains from one specimen sequenced in a study of blood T cell repertoires in COVID-19. Produced via immunoSEQ multiplex PCR; TCRdb's table is partial and in-frame only. Of over 250,000 clones detected, about 87% appear once; the ten largest clones hold 6% to 8%. Sequencing was performed on peripheral blood. The source of these receptors is a woman aged 45 to 65 with COVID-19, enrolled during active disease.

The V and J genes are TRBV6-4 and TRBJ1-2, with 10 bases lining up with TRBD1. V shed 6 bases, J shed 7 bases, and the junction held 5 bases outside the gene matches. The CDR3 loop spans 13 amino acids. Germline assignment: CDR1 MRHNA and CDR2 SNTAGT. For the CDR3, the DNA is TGTGCCAGCAGCGCGGACAGGGGGTCTGGCTACACCTTC. This translates into CASSADRGSGYTF.

The chain's CDR3 is CAWSYNADTQYF. CDR3 nucleotides: TGTGCCTGGAGTTATAATGCAGATACGCAGTATTTT. This chain links TRBV30 with TRBJ2-3; no firm D call. Trimming removed 2 bases from V and 4 bases from J, with 7 bases in between. Germline loops: CDR1 GTSNPN, CDR2 SVGIG (reference sequence). The CDR3 contains 12 residues.

This chain uses TRBV18 with TRBJ2-1; 14 bases map to TRBD2. CDR1 is KGHSH, CDR2 LQKENI, per germline. The CDR3 is 18 amino acids. V was pared by 4 bases and J by 3 bases, with 8 bases of the junction left unmatched. CDR3 nucleotide sequence: TGTGCCAGCTCACAAGGGACTAGCGGGAGAAGAAGCTACAATGAGCAGTTCTTC. It encodes CASSQGTSGRRSYNEQFF.

The rearrangement links TRBV7-3 to TRBJ2-1; a possible D gene is TRBD2 (6 bases). V was cut by 4 bases and J by 7 bases, with 8 bases left in between. Germline values: CDR1 SGHTA, CDR2 FQGTGA. This CDR3 is built from 12 residues. The CDR3 loop reads CASSSGRNEQFF. CDR3 nucleotide sequence: TGTGCCAGCAGCTCCGGGAGAAATGAGCAGTTCTTC.

This clone was seen ten or more times. Other nucleotide sequences in the sample specify the same CDR3. J is TRBJ1-6 and V is TRBV19; D unresolved. The CDR3 covers 14 residues. The germline CDR1 and CDR2 sequences are LNHDA and SQIVND (reference sequence). V shed 7 bases and J shed 0 bases, with 7 bases lying between them. The CDR3 loop reads CASTPSSYNSPLHF. The CDR3 DNA sequence: TGTGCCAGTACTCCCAGCTCCTATAATTCACCCCTCCACTTT.

The V call is TRBV6-2 or TRBV6-3, the J call TRBJ1-5, with 7 bases matching TRBD1. J lost 2 bases, V lost 5 bases, and 3 bases had no gene match. The germline V gene has CDR1 MNHEY and CDR2 SVGEGT. The CDR3 loop spans 14 amino acids. As DNA, the CDR3 is TGTGCCAGCAGTATTACAGGGGGCAATCAGCCCCAGCATTTT. It is translated as CASSITGGNQPQHF.

Of note for this clone: The sample holds other DNA sequences that translate to the same CDR3. The V gene is TRBV12-3 or TRBV12-4, the J gene TRBJ2-5; D gene unclear. The V end was cut by 4 bases, the J end by 5 bases, with 5 bases between. CDR3 length: 11 amino acids. CDR3 region: CASSSGETQYF. CDR3 nucleotide sequence: TGTGCCAGCAGTTCCGGGGAGACCCAGTACTTC.

J is TRBJ1-5 and V is TRBV2, with D perhaps TRBD1 (6 bases). V was clipped by 4 bases and J by 3 bases, with 16 bases between them. This CDR3 spans 16 amino acids. Germline values: CDR1 SNHLY, CDR2 FYNNEI. CDR3 amino acids: CASSGAGGQVNQPQHF. CDR3 nucleotide sequence: TGTGCCAGCAGTGGAGCGGGGGGGCAGGTCAATCAGCCCCAGCATTTT.

Regarding this clone: Other DNA sequences in the sample encode the same CDR3. The chain carries TRBV5-1 and TRBJ2-5, with D maybe TRBD2 (6 bases). The CDR3 is 13 amino acids. Trimming shortened V by 0 bases and J by 5 bases, and 8 bases separated the two germline ends. Germline CDR1 and CDR2: SGHRS and YFSETQ. The CDR3 sequence is CASSLGGGETQYF. CDR3 DNA: TGCGCCAGCAGCTTGGGCGGAGGGGAGACCCAGTACTTC.

CDR3 DNA sequence: TGTGCCTGGAGGAGGGGGAGTGGGGACTATGGCTACACCTTC. Translated, it gives CAWRRGSGDYGYTF. The V call is TRBV30, the J call TRBJ1-2, with D tentatively TRBD1 (6 bases). Per the germline V gene, CDR1 is GTSNPN and CDR2 is SVGIG (reference sequence). This CDR3 is 14 amino acids long. V was pared by 3 bases and J by 3 bases, with 14 bases between.

This chain links TRBV9 with TRBJ1-1; TRBD1 is a possible D gene (6 bases). With 4 bases removed from V and 4 bases from J, the gap between germline ends came to 14 bases. The CDR3 length is 14 residues. CDR1 is SGDLS and CDR2 is YYNGEE in the germline V gene. The CDR3 DNA reads TGTGCCAGCAGCCCGCGAACAGGGAGCACTGAAGCTTTCTTT. It codes for CASSPRTGSTEAFF.

This clone was counted a single time. The chain is built from TRBV30 and TRBJ1-1, with D possibly TRBD1 on 5 matching bases. In germline, CDR1 is GTSNPN, CDR2 SVGIG (reference sequence). This CDR3 contains 13 residues. With 1 base removed from V and 1 base from J, the gap between germline ends came to 7 bases. CDR3 nucleotide sequence: TGTGCCTGGAGTGAAGACAGGAACACTGAAGCTTTCTTT. Its protein is CAWSEDRNTEAFF.

The chain combines TRBV29-1 with TRBJ2-7, with D tentatively TRBD1 (6 bases). The CDR3 runs 15 residues. The V and J ends lost 3 bases and 2 bases respectively, with 17 bases between them. Germline V lookup: CDR1 SQVTM, CDR2 ANQGSEA. CDR3 nucleotide sequence: TGCAGCGTTGAGAGTCAGGGGCGGGCTGCCTACGAGCAGTACTTC. This translates into CSVESQGRAAYEQYF.